Below, 22 T cell receptor beta chains from the same sample are listed, as sequenced in a study of chemoradiotherapy in HPV16-positive cancers. Produced via immunoSEQ multiplex PCR; TCRdb's table is partial and in-frame only. The table includes about 15,000 clones, about 86% detected once. The source was blood, collected from a patient who underwent chemoradiotherapy. Receptors were obtained from a human donor with HPV-associated anogenital cancer.

This chain joins TRBV9 and TRBJ2-3; D gene ambiguous. This CDR3 is 15 amino acids long. Trimming cost V 4 bases and J 0 bases, with 12 bases left between them. Germline V gene data show CDR1 as SGDLS and CDR2 as YYNGEE. As DNA, the CDR3 is TGTGCCAGCAGCCTAGGGCAGAGGAGCACAGATACGCAGTATTTT. This translates into CASSLGQRSTDTQYF.

This chain uses TRBV5-5 with TRBJ1-1, with TRBD1 as a possible D gene (6 bases). This CDR3 is built from 11 residues. Per germline, CDR1 SGHKS and CDR2 YYEKEE (reference sequence). The V gene lost 3 bases and the J gene lost 7 bases, with 7 bases spanning the gap. The CDR3 DNA is TGTGCCAGCAGCTGGGGGCTTGAAGCTTTCTTT. Protein product: CASSWGLEAFF.

The chain employs TRBV7-6 and TRBJ1-4; a weak D match, TRBD1 (5 bases). This CDR3 contains 13 residues. V shed 5 bases and J shed 12 bases, with 16 bases lying between them. Looked up from germline, CDR1 is SGHVS and CDR2 is FNYEAQ. CDR3 coding DNA: TGTGCCAGCAGCCCTTCTCCCAGGGCCGAACTGTTTTTT. The encoded protein is CASSPSPRAELFF.

This chain joins TRBV30 and TRBJ1-1; D gene uncertain. The CDR3 length is 12 residues. V lost 7 bases, J lost 11 bases, and 20 bases lay in between. CDR1 is GTSNPN, CDR2 SVGIG, per germline (reference sequence). The CDR3 sequence: CALRTGPVRAFF. The CDR3, as DNA: TGTGCCTTACGGACCGGCCCGGTGAGGGCTTTCTTT.

Judged by abundance, this clone is medium-sized. The chain links TRBV27 to TRBJ1-6; no clear D gene. From germline, CDR1 is MNHEY and CDR2 SMNVEV (reference sequence). The CDR3 length is 15 residues. Trimming stripped 4 bases from V and 4 bases from J, with 11 bases between. The CDR3 protein is CASSYLSSYNSPLHF. The CDR3 nucleotides are TGTGCCAGCAGTTACCTGTCGAGTTATAATTCACCCCTCCACTTT.

The gene calls are TRBV5-1 and TRBJ2-5, with 9 positions matching TRBD2. Unmatched junction bases numbered 2, after V lost 4 bases and J lost 1 base. Per germline, CDR1 SGHRS and CDR2 YFSETQ. The CDR3 covers 14 residues. The CDR3 region has the DNA TGCGCCAGCAGCGTGACTAGCGGCCAAGAGACCCAGTACTTC. The encoded protein is CASSVTSGQETQYF.

The genes are TRBV6-5 and TRBJ2-5; D is tentatively TRBD1 or TRBD2 (5 bases each). CDR3 length: 15 residues. Germline assignment: CDR1 MNHEY and CDR2 SVGAGI. V lost 0 bases and J 4 bases, leaving 12 bases between the germline ends. The CDR3 sequence is CASSYSGTRIETQYF. As DNA, the CDR3 is TGTGCCAGCAGTTACTCGGGGACCCGAATAGAGACCCAGTACTTC.

The chain carries TRBV5-1 and TRBJ2-5; D may be TRBD2 (5 bases). This CDR3 has 13 amino acids. With 0 bases removed from V and 3 bases from J, the gap between germline ends came to 6 bases. Germline assignment: CDR1 SGHRS and CDR2 YFSETQ. The CDR3 sequence: CASSLELEETQYF. As DNA, the CDR3 is TGCGCCAGCAGCTTGGAACTAGAAGAGACCCAGTACTTC. Together with reference TRBV5-1 and TRBJ2-5, the CDR3 gives the full variable domain: KAGVTQTPRYLIKTRGQQVTLSCSPISGHRSVSWYQQTPGQGLQFLFEYFSETQRNKGNFPGRFSGRQFSNSRSEMNVSTLELGDSALYLCASSLELEETQYFGPGTRLLVL.

The chain recombines TRBV7-2 with TRBJ2-3; D call uncertain. With 10 bases removed from V and 2 bases from J, the gap between germline ends came to 16 bases. The CDR3 spans 14 residues. Germline V lookup: CDR1 SGHTA, CDR2 FQGNSA. CDR3 loop: CAILGVRNTDTQYF. CDR3 nucleotides: TGTGCCATCCTTGGCGTGAGGAACACAGATACGCAGTATTTT.

The V gene is TRBV7-2, the J gene TRBJ1-1; D is unresolved. Germline lookup yields CDR1 SGHTA and CDR2 FQGNSA. This CDR3 has 14 residues. V was cut by 1 base and J by 7 bases, with 13 bases left in between. CDR3 protein: CASSLGMSALEAFF. The CDR3 region has the DNA TGTGCCAGCAGCTTAGGTATGTCAGCCCTTGAAGCTTTCTTT.

Regarding this clone: The DNA is left out, because the CDR3 cannot be placed on it with certainty; the CDR3 is given as TCRdb lists it. The V gene is TRBV2, the J gene TRBJ2-7; TRBD1 reflects the table's D call only, with no check against the DNA. Germline loops: CDR1 SNHLY, CDR2 FYNNEI. The length of the CDR3 is 14 amino acids, counting both ends. CDR3 loop: CASRVGQGIVGAYF.

The chain carries TRBV28 and TRBJ2-7, with D possibly matching TRBD1 (5 bases). The germline gives CDR1 MDHEN, CDR2 SYDVKM. Trimming removed 2 bases at V and 0 bases at J, with 17 bases between. The CDR3 is made up of 17 amino acids. The CDR3 DNA follows: TGTGCCAGCAGTTTAGTCTTGCGGACACCGATCTCCTACGAGCAGTACTTC. It encodes CASSLVLRTPISYEQYF. Full variable domain (missing parts from reference TRBV28 and TRBJ2-7): DVKVTQSSRYLVKRTGEKVFLECVQDMDHENMFWYRQDPGLGLRLIYFSYDVKMKEKGDIPEGYSVSREKKERFSLILESASTNQTSMYLCASSLVLRTPISYEQYFGPGTRLTVT.

The chain carries TRBV25-1 and TRBJ1-2; a possible D gene is TRBD1 (6 bases). This CDR3 is built from 15 residues. Germline loops: CDR1 MGHDK, CDR2 SYGVNS. The V and J ends lost 3 bases and 3 bases respectively, with 14 bases between them. The DNA of the CDR3 is TGTGCCAGCAGTGAGCGCAGGGGCGGGGACTATGGCTACACCTTC. Translating gives CASSERRGGDYGYTF.

This clone was observed a single time. The genes are TRBV15 and TRBJ2-5; a weak D match, TRBD2 (6 bases). V lost 8 bases to trimming and J lost 10 bases, with 14 bases between them. The CDR3 length is 11 residues. Germline CDR1 LNHNV, CDR2 YYDKDF (reference sequence). DNA for the CDR3: TGTGCCACCTCGGGGGAAGAGGTCCAGTACTTC. This gives the protein CATSGEEVQYF.

The chain recombines TRBV9 with TRBJ1-6, with 11 bases lining up with TRBD1. J gave up 9 bases and V 2 bases, and 7 bases lay outside the gene matches. The CDR3 runs 16 residues. CDR1 is SGDLS, CDR2 YYNGEE, per germline. CDR3: CASSVAAGTGGSPLHF. CDR3 nucleotides: TGTGCCAGCAGCGTTGCGGCGGGGACAGGGGGTTCACCCCTCCACTTT.

This chain connects TRBV2 to TRBJ1-1; D uncertain. Looked up from germline, CDR1 is SNHLY and CDR2 is FYNNEI. The CDR3 runs 11 residues. V was clipped by 11 bases and J by 0 bases, with 7 bases between them. CDR3 in DNA: TGTGCCGGTGCAGTGAACACTGAAGCTTTCTTT. Encoded protein: CAGAVNTEAFF. The entire variable domain, with the rest obtained from reference TRBV2 and TRBJ1-1, is as follows: EPEVTQTPSHQVTQMGQEVILRCVPISNHLYFYWYRQILGQKVEFLVSFYNNEISEKSEIFDDQFSVERPDGSNFTLKIRSTKLEDSAMYFCAGAVNTEAFFGQGTRLTVV.

V gene TRBV6-6 combines with J gene TRBJ2-2; 8 bases line up with TRBD1. From germline, CDR1 is MNHNY and CDR2 SVGAGI (reference sequence). V was clipped by 6 bases and J by 3 bases; unmatched bases: 6. CDR3 length: 15 residues. This CDR3 is CASRLTGEDTGELFF. CDR3 bases: TGTGCCAGCAGGCTGACAGGGGAGGACACCGGGGAGCTGTTTTTT.

J is TRBJ2-3 and V is TRBV6-6; 13 bases map to TRBD2. The CDR3 runs to 15 residues. Per the germline V gene, CDR1 is MNHNY and CDR2 is SVGAGI (reference sequence). V trimming: 7 bases; J trimming: 7 bases; junction bases outside the gene matches: 8. This CDR3 is CASNSGTSGKNTQYF. The CDR3 DNA sequence: TGTGCCAGCAACTCCGGGACTAGCGGGAAAAATACGCAGTATTTT.

V gene TRBV2 combines with J gene TRBJ1-1, with a weak D call TRBD1 (5 bases). Per the germline V gene, CDR1 is SNHLY and CDR2 is FYNNEI. Trimming took off 2 bases at V and 3 bases at J, with 10 bases between the two ends. The CDR3 loop spans 14 amino acids. The CDR3, as DNA: TGTGCCAGCAGTGAAAGATTAGGGGACACTGAAGCTTTCTTT. Protein: CASSERLGDTEAFF. Variable domain in full (rest from reference TRBV2 and TRBJ1-1): EPEVTQTPSHQVTQMGQEVILRCVPISNHLYFYWYRQILGQKVEFLVSFYNNEISEKSEIFDDQFSVERPDGSNFTLKIRSTKLEDSAMYFCASSERLGDTEAFFGQGTRLTVV.

The J gene is TRBJ2-1, the V gene TRBV7-6, with 7 bases lining up with TRBD2. Losses at the gene ends were 1 base for V and 8 bases for J; bases not matched to a gene: 5. Germline V CDR1 and CDR2: SGHVS, FNYEAQ. The CDR3 is made up of 14 amino acids. CDR3 residues: CASSLGASGDEQFF. The CDR3 nucleotides read TGTGCCAGCAGCTTAGGTGCTAGCGGAGATGAGCAGTTCTTC.

CDR3 sequence (DNA): TGTGCCAGTAGGCAACCGAACACTGAAGCTTTCTTT. Its protein product is CASRQPNTEAFF. The V call is TRBV19, the J call TRBJ1-1; no clear D. The CDR3 sequence is 12 residues long. The V gene lost 6 bases and the J gene lost 1 base, with 6 bases spanning the gap. Germline V gene sequence: CDR1 LNHDA, CDR2 SQIVND (reference sequence).

The chain employs TRBV4-1 and TRBJ2-3; 8 bases map to TRBD2. The CDR3 runs to 16 residues. J was trimmed by 7 bases and V by 2 bases; bases with no gene match: 11. Looked up from germline, CDR1 is MGHRA and CDR2 is YSYEKL. The CDR3 DNA sequence: TGCGCCAGCAGCCAATCCGTATTTTCGGGAGGGAATACGCAGTATTTT. Its protein product is CASSQSVFSGGNTQYF.